This TCR beta chain was captured by sequencing in a study of T cell responses to AZD1222 COVID-19 vaccine. Broader study findings: Only a handful of AZD1222 recipients tested seropositive at baseline.

The CDR3 spans 14 residues. V trimming: 7 bases; J trimming: 7 bases; junction bases outside the gene matches: 6. Germline-derived CDR1 and CDR2 are KGHDR and SFDVKD. Assay: immunoSEQ multiplex PCR; the TCRdb copy retains only in-frame clones and omits some. Found here are approximately 110,000 clones, 88% of them singletons; the top ten hold roughly 4.5%. As regards this clone: The antigen remains undetermined.

Here the sequenced sample was peripheral blood, taken on day 0 of AZD1222 vaccination. The TCR comes from an adult in good health. J is TRBJ2-1 and V is TRBV24-1; 10 bases fit TRBD1. Here the CDR3 reads CATRRGTGANEQFF. The CDR3 DNA follows: TGTGCCACCAGGAGGGGGACAGGGGCAAATGAGCAGTTCTTC.